The rows below give T cell receptor beta chains drawn from one sample of a study of blood T cell repertoires in COVID-19. The method was immunoSEQ multiplex PCR; TCRdb's version includes in-frame clones alone and lacks a portion of them. This sample has 150,000 to 200,000 clones; just over 90% occur once, and the top ten carry 2%. Sequenced input: peripheral blood. Receptors originate from an older woman with COVID-19, enrolled during active disease. The CDR3 runs from the conserved cysteine through the conserved F or W. A D gene is named only where the DNA matches it firmly.

TRBD1	TRBV6-2/TRBV6-3	TRBJ1-5	CASSSGQGVSNQPQHF
.	TRBV19	TRBJ1-2	CASSVQGKDYGYTF
TRBD2	TRBV7-2	TRBJ2-4	CASSWTREGIQYF
.	TRBV7-2	TRBJ1-6	CASSIQPTAGGSPLHF
TRBD1	TRBV5-6	TRBJ1-3	CASSRDRGVGNTIYF
TRBD1	TRBV7-8	TRBJ1-3	CASSLRDRGSYTIYF
TRBD1	TRBV7-3	TRBJ1-2	CASSKTGTDYGYTF
.	TRBV5-1	TRBJ1-1	CASSATGQMNTEAFF
.	TRBV18	TRBJ1-5	CASSQSGGRGLPQHF
.	TRBV6-2/TRBV6-3	TRBJ1-2	CASSPSGREDGYTF
TRBD1	TRBV19	TRBJ2-3	CASRDRATDTQYF
TRBD1	TRBV15	TRBJ2-3	CATSRDVDRLADTQYF